The T cell receptor (beta chain) described here comes from a study of blood T cell repertoires in COVID-19. On the study more broadly: COVID-19 samples collected from the United States, Italy and Spain covered acute and convalescent phases.

Germline assignment: CDR1 KGHDR and CDR2 SFDVKD. The CDR3 consists of 15 residues. V lost 7 bases to trimming and J lost 9 bases, with 23 bases between them. The table came from immunoSEQ multiplex PCR; TCRdb's copy has only in-frame clones and leaves some out. This table holds 45,000 to 50,000 clones, approximately 88% found once. Sequencing used peripheral blood. This sequence joins TRBV24-1 and TRBJ1-1; D possibly corresponds to TRBD1 (5 bases). This sequence originates from a man over 45 with acute or convalescent COVID-19. The CDR3 coding sequence is TGTGCCACCAGGGGGCTAGGAGGGAAAGACGCTAAAGCTTTCTTT. Translating it yields CATRGLGGKDAKAFF.